This T cell receptor (beta chain) was profiled in a study of blood T cell repertoires in COVID-19. On the study more broadly: COVID-19 samples, acute and convalescent, were from the United States, Italy and Spain. PBMCs, B-cell-depleted T cells, or T cells were the source of the cDNA or gDNA that made up the material.

Authors' processing steps: Amplification of reference gene primers was used by the study to estimate nucleated cell counts. This table comes from immunoSEQ multiplex PCR, and its TCRdb copy is limited to in-frame clones, with some not included. V, J and clone size derive from that table, while D and trimming were established from the DNA sequence. The table lists about 230,000 clones, over 75% of them singletons. Those enrolled in Seattle joined during active infection and were followed longitudinally afterward. This TCR was sampled from a man aged 50-59 years with COVID-19, enrolled during active disease. The sequencing sample was made of peripheral blood.

The CDR3 sequence is CASSVSGDYNEQFF. The CDR3 bases are TGTGCCAGCAGCGTTAGCGGGGACTACAATGAGCAGTTCTTC. The chain has TRBV7-3 and TRBJ2-1; 8 bases are a match to TRBD2. CDR3 length: 14 amino acids. Per germline, CDR1 SGHTA and CDR2 FQGTGA. The ends lost 5 bases at V and 3 bases at J; junction bases unmatched: 3. Variable domain in full (rest from reference TRBV7-3 and TRBJ2-1): GAGVSQTPSNKVTEKGKYVELRCDPISGHTALYWYRQSLGQGPEFLIYFQGTGAADDSGLPNDRFFAVRPEGSVSTLKIQRTERGDSAVYLCASSVSGDYNEQFFGPGTRLTVL.